This T cell receptor beta chain came from a study of T cell repertoires in cytomegalovirus infection. About the research overall: Recently identified HLA-C-restricted and well-studied HLA-B-restricted CMV epitopes were used. Overall study findings and caveats: HLA-C-restricted CMV clonotypes gave the most frequent clonotype in two of eight donors. Carriage of CMV together with the relevant HLA was identifiable through cumulative public TCR beta family frequency.

Turning to this clonotype: The antigen remains undetermined.

TCRdb reanalysed the reads using MiXCR and keeps one entry per CDR3 protein. The sample includes approximately 270,000 distinct CDR3 sequences, 20% to 25% of them seen just once. CDR3 length equals 14 residues. V was shortened by 2 bases and J by 4 bases, with 10 bases between the two germline ends. This clonotype originated in a human donor in good health (CMV status not recorded). Some clones in this sample may be carry-over from other donors' samples. Specimen: cultured PBMCs, collected from culture after CMV antigen stimulation. The J gene is TRBJ2-3, the V gene TRBV12-3 or TRBV12-4; possible D gene TRBD1, 5 bases. The CDR3 sequence is CASSLNPRADTQYF. The CDR3 DNA reads TGTGCCAGCAGTTTAAACCCCAGGGCAGATACGCAGTATTTT.